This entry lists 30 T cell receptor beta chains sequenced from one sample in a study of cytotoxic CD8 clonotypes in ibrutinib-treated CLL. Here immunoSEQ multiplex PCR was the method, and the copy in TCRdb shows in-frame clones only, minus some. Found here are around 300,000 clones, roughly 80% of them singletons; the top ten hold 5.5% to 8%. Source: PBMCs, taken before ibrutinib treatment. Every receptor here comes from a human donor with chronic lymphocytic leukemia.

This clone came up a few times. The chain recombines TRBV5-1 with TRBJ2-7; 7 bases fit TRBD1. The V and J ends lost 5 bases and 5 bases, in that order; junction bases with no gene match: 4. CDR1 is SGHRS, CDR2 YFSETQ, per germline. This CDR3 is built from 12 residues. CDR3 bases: TGCGCCAGCAGTCACGACAGGGACGAGCAGTACTTC. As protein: CASSHDRDEQYF.

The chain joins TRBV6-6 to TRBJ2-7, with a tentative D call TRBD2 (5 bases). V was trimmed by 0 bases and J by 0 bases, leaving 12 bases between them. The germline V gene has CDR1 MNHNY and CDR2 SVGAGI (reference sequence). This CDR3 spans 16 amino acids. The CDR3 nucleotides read TGTGCCAGCAGTTACTCGGGCGGGCCAAGCTCCTACGAGCAGTACTTC. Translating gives CASSYSGGPSSYEQYF.

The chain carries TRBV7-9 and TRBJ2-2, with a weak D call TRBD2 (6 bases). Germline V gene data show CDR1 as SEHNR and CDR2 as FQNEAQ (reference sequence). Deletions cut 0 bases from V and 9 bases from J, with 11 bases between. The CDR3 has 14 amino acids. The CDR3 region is CASSLAAGSWELFF. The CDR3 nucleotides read TGTGCCAGCAGCTTAGCTGCGGGAAGTTGGGAGCTGTTTTTT.

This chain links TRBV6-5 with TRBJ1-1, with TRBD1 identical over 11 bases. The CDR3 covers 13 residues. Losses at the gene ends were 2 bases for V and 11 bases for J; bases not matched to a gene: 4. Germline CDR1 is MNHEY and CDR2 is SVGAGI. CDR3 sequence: CASSYTDRGLAFF. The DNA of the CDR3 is TGTGCCAGCAGTTACACGGACAGGGGGCTTGCTTTCTTT.

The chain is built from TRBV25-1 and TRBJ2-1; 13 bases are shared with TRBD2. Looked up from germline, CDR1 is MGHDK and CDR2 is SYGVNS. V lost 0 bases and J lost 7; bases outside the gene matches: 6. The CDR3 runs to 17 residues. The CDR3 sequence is CASSEYFWTSGSNEQFF. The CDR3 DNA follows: TGTGCCAGCAGTGAATATTTCTGGACTAGCGGGAGTAATGAGCAGTTCTTC. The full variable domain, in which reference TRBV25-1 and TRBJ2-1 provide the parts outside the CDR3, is EADIYQTPRYLVIGTGKKITLECSQTMGHDKMYWYQQDPGMELHLIHYSYGVNSTEKGDLSSESTVSRIRTEHFPLTLESARPSHTSQYLCASSEYFWTSGSNEQFFGPGTRLTVL.

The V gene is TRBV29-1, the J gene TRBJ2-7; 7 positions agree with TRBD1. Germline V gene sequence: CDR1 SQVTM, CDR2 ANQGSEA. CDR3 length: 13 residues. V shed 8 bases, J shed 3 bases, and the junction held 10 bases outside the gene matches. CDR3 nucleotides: TGCAGCACCCGGGACAGCTTCCTCTACGAGCAGTACTTC. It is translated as CSTRDSFLYEQYF.

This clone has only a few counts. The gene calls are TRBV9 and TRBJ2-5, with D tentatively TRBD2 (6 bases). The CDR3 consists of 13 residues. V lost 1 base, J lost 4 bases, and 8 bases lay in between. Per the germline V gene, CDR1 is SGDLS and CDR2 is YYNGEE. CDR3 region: CASSVRRGETQYF. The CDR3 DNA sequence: TGTGCCAGCAGCGTACGGCGGGGAGAGACCCAGTACTTC.

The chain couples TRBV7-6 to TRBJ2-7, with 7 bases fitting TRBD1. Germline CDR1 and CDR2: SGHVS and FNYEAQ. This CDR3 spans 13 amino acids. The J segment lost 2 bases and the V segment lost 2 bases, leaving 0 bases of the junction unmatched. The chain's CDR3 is CASSLTGAYEQYF. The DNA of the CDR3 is TGTGCCAGCAGCTTAACAGGGGCCTACGAGCAGTACTTC.

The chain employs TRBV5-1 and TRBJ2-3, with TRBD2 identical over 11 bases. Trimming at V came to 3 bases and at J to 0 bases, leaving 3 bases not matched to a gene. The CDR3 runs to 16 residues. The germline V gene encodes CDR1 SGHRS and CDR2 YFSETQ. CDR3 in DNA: TGCGCCAGCAGCTGGACTAGCGGGTCTAGCACAGATACGCAGTATTTT. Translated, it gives CASSWTSGSSTDTQYF.

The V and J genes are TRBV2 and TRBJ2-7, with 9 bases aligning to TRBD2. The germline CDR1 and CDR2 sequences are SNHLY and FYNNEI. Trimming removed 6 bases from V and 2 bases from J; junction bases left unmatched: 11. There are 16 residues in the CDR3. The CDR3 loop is CASRPTGGGRAYEQYF. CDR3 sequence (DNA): TGTGCCAGCAGACCCACCGGTGGCGGGAGGGCCTACGAGCAGTACTTC.

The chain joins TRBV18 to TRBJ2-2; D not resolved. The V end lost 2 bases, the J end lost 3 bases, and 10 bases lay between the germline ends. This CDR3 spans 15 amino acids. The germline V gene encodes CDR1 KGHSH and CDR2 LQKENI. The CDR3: CASSPTDPDTGELFF. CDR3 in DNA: TGTGCCAGCTCACCAACGGATCCCGACACCGGGGAGCTGTTTTTT. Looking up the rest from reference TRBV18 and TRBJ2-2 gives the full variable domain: NAGVMQNPRHLVRRRGQEARLRCSPMKGHSHVYWYRQLPEEGLKFMVYLQKENIIDESGMPKERFSAEFPKEGPSILRIQQVVRGDSAAYFCASSPTDPDTGELFFGEGSRLTVL.

Here the CDR3 reads CSADRGFEAFF. The CDR3 bases are TGCAGTGCTGACAGGGGGTTTGAAGCTTTCTTT. This chain links TRBV20-1 with TRBJ1-1; 9 nucleotides line up with TRBD1. V gave up 5 bases and J gave up 7 bases; unmatched junction bases: 2. CDR1 is DFQATT, CDR2 SNEGSKA, per germline (reference sequence). The length of the CDR3 is 11 residues.

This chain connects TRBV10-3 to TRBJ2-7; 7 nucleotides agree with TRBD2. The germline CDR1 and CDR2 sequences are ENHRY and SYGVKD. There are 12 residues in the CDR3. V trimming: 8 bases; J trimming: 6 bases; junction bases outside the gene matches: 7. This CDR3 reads CAIGPTGGEQYF. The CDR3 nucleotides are TGTGCCATCGGGCCGACGGGGGGCGAGCAGTACTTC.

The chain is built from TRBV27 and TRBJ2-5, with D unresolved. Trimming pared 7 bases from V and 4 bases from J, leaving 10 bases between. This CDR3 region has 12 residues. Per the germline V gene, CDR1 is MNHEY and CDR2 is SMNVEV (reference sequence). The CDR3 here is CASTSLGETQYF. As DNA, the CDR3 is TGTGCCAGCACCAGTTTGGGAGAGACCCAGTACTTC.

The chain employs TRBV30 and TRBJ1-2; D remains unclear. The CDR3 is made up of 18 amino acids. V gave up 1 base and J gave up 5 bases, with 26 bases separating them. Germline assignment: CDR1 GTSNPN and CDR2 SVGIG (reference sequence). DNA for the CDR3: TGTGCCTGGAGTGCTTCGGGAACGACTGAGACTTTAGGGTATGGCTACACCTTC. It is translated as CAWSASGTTETLGYGYTF.

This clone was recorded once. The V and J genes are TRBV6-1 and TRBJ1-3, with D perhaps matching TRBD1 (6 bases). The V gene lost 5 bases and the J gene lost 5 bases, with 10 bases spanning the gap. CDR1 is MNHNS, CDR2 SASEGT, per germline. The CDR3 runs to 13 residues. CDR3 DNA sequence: TGTGCCAGCAGTACAGGGTTTCGAAACACCATATATTTT. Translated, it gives CASSTGFRNTIYF.

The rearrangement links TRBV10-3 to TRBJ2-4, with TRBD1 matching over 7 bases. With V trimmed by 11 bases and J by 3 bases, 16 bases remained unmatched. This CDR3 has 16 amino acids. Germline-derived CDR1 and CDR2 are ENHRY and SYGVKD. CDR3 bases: TGTGCCGCAGGGACAGCTTCGGATATTGGCAAAAACATTCAGTACTTC. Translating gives CAAGTASDIGKNIQYF.

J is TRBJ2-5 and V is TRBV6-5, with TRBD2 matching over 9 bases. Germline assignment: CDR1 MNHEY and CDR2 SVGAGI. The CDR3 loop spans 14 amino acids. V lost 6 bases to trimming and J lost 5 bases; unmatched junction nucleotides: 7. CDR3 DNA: TGTGCCAGCAGGACCGGACTAGCGACCGAGACCCAGTACTTC. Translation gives CASRTGLATETQYF.

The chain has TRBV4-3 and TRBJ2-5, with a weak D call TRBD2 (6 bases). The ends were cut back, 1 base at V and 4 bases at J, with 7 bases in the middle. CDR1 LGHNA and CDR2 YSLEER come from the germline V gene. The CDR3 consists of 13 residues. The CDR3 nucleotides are TGCGCCAGCAGCCAAGCGGGAGTAGAGACCCAGTACTTC. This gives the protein CASSQAGVETQYF.

This chain's CDR3 is CASSYGGLAAYNEQFF. The CDR3 DNA is TGTGCCAGCAGCTATGGAGGCCTAGCGGCCTACAATGAGCAGTTCTTC. The rearrangement uses TRBV7-8 and TRBJ2-1, with TRBD2 matching over 7 bases. The CDR3 contains 16 residues. After removal of 4 bases from V and 2 bases from J, the junction contained 8 bases not matched to a gene. The germline gives CDR1 SGHVS, CDR2 FQNEAQ. The full variable domain, with the rest looked up from reference TRBV7-8 and TRBJ2-1, is GAGVSQSPRYKVAKRGQDVALRCDPISGHVSLFWYQQALGQGPEFLTYFQNEAQLDKSGLPSDRFFAERPEGSVSTLKIQRTQQEDSAVYLCASSYGGLAAYNEQFFGPGTRLTVL.

The CDR3: CASSTHVEPPRETQYF. The CDR3, as DNA: TGTGCCAGCAGCACCCACGTGGAGCCGCCCCGGGAGACCCAGTACTTC. The chain recombines TRBV9 with TRBJ2-5, with no clear D. The CDR3 is 16 amino acids. V lost 4 bases, J lost 5 bases, and 21 bases lay in between. Germline assignment: CDR1 SGDLS and CDR2 YYNGEE.

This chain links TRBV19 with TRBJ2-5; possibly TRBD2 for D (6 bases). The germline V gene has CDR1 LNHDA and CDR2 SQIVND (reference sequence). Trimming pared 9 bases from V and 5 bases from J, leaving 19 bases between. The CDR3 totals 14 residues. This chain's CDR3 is CASMGREWGETQYF. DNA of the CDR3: TGTGCCAGCATGGGGCGGGAATGGGGGGAGACCCAGTACTTC. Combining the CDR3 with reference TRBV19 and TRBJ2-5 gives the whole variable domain DGGITQSPKYLFRKEGQNVTLSCEQNLNHDAMYWYRQDPGQGLRLIYYSQIVNDFQKGDIAEGYSVSREKKESFPLTVTSAQKNPTAFYLCASMGREWGETQYFGPGTRLLVL.

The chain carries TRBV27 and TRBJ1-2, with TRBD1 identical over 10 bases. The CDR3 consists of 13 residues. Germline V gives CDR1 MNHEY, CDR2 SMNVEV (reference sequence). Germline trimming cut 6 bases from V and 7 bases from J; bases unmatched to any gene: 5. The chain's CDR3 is CASRRQGAVGYTF. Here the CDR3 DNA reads TGTGCCAGCAGAAGACAGGGGGCGGTTGGCTACACCTTC.

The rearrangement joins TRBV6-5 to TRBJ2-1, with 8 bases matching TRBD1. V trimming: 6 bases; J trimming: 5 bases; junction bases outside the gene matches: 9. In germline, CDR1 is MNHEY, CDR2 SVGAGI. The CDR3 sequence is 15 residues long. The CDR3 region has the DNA TGTGCCAGCAGACGCAGGAAGGACAGGGACAATGAGCAGTTCTTC. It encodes CASRRRKDRDNEQFF.

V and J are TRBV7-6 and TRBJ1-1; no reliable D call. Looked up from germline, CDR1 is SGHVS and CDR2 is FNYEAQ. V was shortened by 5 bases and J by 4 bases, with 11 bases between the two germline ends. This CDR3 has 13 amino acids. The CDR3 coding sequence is TGTGCCAGCAGCAAAGACATCATCACTGAAGCTTTCTTT. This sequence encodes CASSKDIITEAFF.

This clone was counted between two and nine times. This CDR3 reads CASSPIGREGDYGYTF. The DNA of the CDR3 is TGTGCCAGCAGTCCCATCGGGAGGGAGGGGGACTATGGCTACACCTTC. This chain joins TRBV28 and TRBJ1-2, with D perhaps matching TRBD1 (6 bases). CDR3 length: 16 residues. Germline CDR1 reads MDHEN; CDR2 reads SYDVKM. Trimming removed 5 bases from V and 3 bases from J, with 19 bases in between.

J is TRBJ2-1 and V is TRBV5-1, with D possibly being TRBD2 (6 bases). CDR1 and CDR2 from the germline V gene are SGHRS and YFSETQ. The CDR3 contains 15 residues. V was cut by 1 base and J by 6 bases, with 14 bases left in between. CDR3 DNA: TGCGCCAGCAGCTTGAGGACGGGAGTTGTCAATGAGCAGTTCTTC. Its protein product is CASSLRTGVVNEQFF.

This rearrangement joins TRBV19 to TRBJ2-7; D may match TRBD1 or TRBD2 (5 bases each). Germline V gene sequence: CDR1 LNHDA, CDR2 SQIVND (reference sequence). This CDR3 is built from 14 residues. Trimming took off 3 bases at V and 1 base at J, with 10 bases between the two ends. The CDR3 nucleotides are TGTGCCAGTAGTATGGGTGGGGGTTCCTACGAGCAGTACTTC. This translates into CASSMGGGSYEQYF. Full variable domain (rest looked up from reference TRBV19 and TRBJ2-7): DGGITQSPKYLFRKEGQNVTLSCEQNLNHDAMYWYRQDPGQGLRLIYYSQIVNDFQKGDIAEGYSVSREKKESFPLTVTSAQKNPTAFYLCASSMGGGSYEQYFGPGTRLTVT.

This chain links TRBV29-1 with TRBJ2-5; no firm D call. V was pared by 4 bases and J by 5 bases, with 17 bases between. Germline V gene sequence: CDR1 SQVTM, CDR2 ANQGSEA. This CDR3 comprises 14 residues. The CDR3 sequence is CSVGHGYGSETQYF. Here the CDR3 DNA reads TGCAGCGTTGGGCATGGGTATGGGTCGGAGACCCAGTACTTC.

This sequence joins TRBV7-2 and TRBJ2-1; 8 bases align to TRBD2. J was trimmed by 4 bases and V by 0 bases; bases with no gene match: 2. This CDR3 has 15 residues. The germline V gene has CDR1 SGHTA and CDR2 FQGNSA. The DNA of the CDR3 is TGTGCCAGCAGCTTAGCTAGCGGGATTTACAATGAGCAGTTCTTC. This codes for CASSLASGIYNEQFF.